These 30 T cell receptor beta chains were all obtained from the same sample, sequenced in a study of blood T cells in healthy people across ages. Primers used in a second PCR of roughly 6 to 11 cycles were a sample-barcoded 5' primer and a J-beta primer mix. One entry per CDR3 protein results from TCRdb running MiXCR on the 5' RACE reads. In the table there are about a million distinct CDR3 sequences, roughly 51% of which are singletons. Sequenced: blood. The source of these receptors is an older woman in good health.

This clonotype turned up a few times. The chain couples TRBV25-1 to TRBJ2-7; D is unclear. The CDR3 extends over 17 amino acids. CDR1 MGHDK and CDR2 SYGVNS come from the germline V gene. The ends were cut back, 8 bases at V and 2 bases at J, with 25 bases in the middle. CDR3 sequence: CASALTTGPLDTYEQYF. The CDR3 DNA reads as TGTGCCAGCGCGTTAACCACCGGCCCTCTTGATACCTACGAGCAGTACTTC.

The J gene is TRBJ2-1, the V gene TRBV27; weak D call: TRBD1 (5 bases). The CDR3 spans 14 residues. Germline CDR1 MNHEY, CDR2 SMNVEV (reference sequence). Trimming removed 3 bases from V and 7 bases from J, with 13 bases in between. CDR3 amino acids: CASSFGRAKNEQFF. The CDR3 DNA follows: TGTGCCAGCAGTTTTGGCAGGGCGAAGAATGAGCAGTTCTTC.

The chain joins TRBV5-1 to TRBJ2-7; D gene uncertain. CDR1 SGHRS and CDR2 YFSETQ come from the germline V gene. The V end lost 0 bases, the J end lost 2 bases, and 12 bases lay between the germline ends. The CDR3 contains 15 residues. The CDR3 loop reads CASSLGQLLTYEQYF. The CDR3 nucleotides read TGCGCCAGCAGCTTGGGGCAGCTACTTACCTACGAGCAGTACTTC.

The chain joins TRBV3-1 to TRBJ2-2, with D possibly TRBD2 on 5 matching bases. The ends were cut back, 8 bases at V and 8 bases at J, with 6 bases in the middle. There are 10 residues in the CDR3. The V gene's germline CDR1 is LGHDT and CDR2 YNNKEL (reference sequence). The CDR3 sequence: CASEGGELFF. The CDR3, as DNA: TGTGCCAGCGAGGGAGGGGAGCTGTTTTTT.

This chain joins TRBV20-1 and TRBJ2-5; 8 nucleotides agree with TRBD2. The J call may be faulty, since TRBJ2-7 better matches the DNA end. Germline V gene sequence: CDR1 DFQATT, CDR2 SNEGSKA (reference sequence). The CDR3 runs to 16 residues. Here the CDR3 DNA reads TGCAGTGCTAGCAATACACTACGGGAGGGCGGGCTCGAGCAGTACTTC. It is translated as CSASNTLREGGLEQYF.

The V gene is TRBV7-2, the J gene TRBJ2-1; 7 positions agree with TRBD2. The CDR3 runs to 15 residues. After removal of 3 bases from V and 5 bases from J, the junction contained 7 bases not matched to a gene. Looked up from germline, CDR1 is SGHTA and CDR2 is FQGNSA. CDR3 DNA: TGTGCCAGCAGCTTGGGGACTAACGGACACAATGAGCAGTTCTTC. This codes for CASSLGTNGHNEQFF.

The rearrangement links TRBV3-1 to TRBJ2-7; 8 nucleotides match TRBD2. CDR1 LGHDT and CDR2 YNNKEL come from the germline V gene (reference sequence). This CDR3 region has 15 residues. With V trimmed by 3 bases and J by 4 bases, 8 bases remained unmatched. In nucleotides, the CDR3 is TGTGCCAGCAGCCAGGGACGAGCGGGAGAATACGAGCAGTACTTC. It codes for CASSQGRAGEYEQYF.

This clonotype was counted a few times. The CDR3 nucleotides read TGTGCCAGCAGGCCTTTGGGGGCCTTCCGCCACGAGCAGTACTTC. Residues: CASRPLGAFRHEQYF. The rearrangement joins TRBV28 to TRBJ2-7; D possibly corresponds to TRBD1 (6 bases). V was shortened by 6 bases and J by 5 bases, with 20 bases between the two germline ends. Germline CDR1 MDHEN, CDR2 SYDVKM. The CDR3 sequence is 15 residues long. The full variable domain, completed using reference TRBV28 and TRBJ2-7, is DVKVTQSSRYLVKRTGEKVFLECVQDMDHENMFWYRQDPGLGLRLIYFSYDVKMKEKGDIPEGYSVSREKKERFSLILESASTNQTSMYLCASRPLGAFRHEQYFGPGTRLTVT.

This clonotype was found a few times. The chain joins TRBV4-1 to TRBJ2-7; D may match TRBD1 or TRBD2 (5 bases each). The CDR3 spans 17 residues. Trimming removed 0 bases from V and 0 bases from J, with 15 bases in between. The germline gives CDR1 MGHRA, CDR2 YSYEKL. The CDR3 sequence: CASSQEYGTESSYEQYF. As DNA, the CDR3 is TGCGCCAGCAGCCAAGAGTATGGGACCGAGAGCTCCTACGAGCAGTACTTC.

This clonotype has just a few counts. The J gene is TRBJ2-3, the V gene TRBV29-1; D may be TRBD1 or TRBD2 (5 bases each). The CDR3 is made up of 11 amino acids. Germline assignment: CDR1 SQVTM and CDR2 ANQGSEA. Trimming pared 3 bases from V and 9 bases from J, leaving 10 bases between. As DNA, the CDR3 is TGCAGCGTTGACCCGGGGCGCACGCAGTATTTT. It translates to CSVDPGRTQYF.

This clonotype was seen only once. Germline is not matched at one junction end, which may reflect a read error. The chain uses TRBV18 and TRBJ2-5, with TRBD1 matching over 7 bases. Germline CDR1 and CDR2: KGHSH and LQKENI. This CDR3 is built from 16 residues. The CDR3 region is CAGSPASRDRVNEQYF. The DNA for the CDR3 is TGTGCCGGCTCACCTGCATCTAGGGACAGAGTCAATGAGCAGTACTTC.

The rearrangement links TRBV10-3 to TRBJ2-1; maybe TRBD2 (6 bases). V lost 4 bases to trimming and J lost 12 bases, with 19 bases between them. Per the germline V gene, CDR1 is ENHRY and CDR2 is SYGVKD. CDR3 length: 14 residues. This CDR3 is CAISAEGGPRWQFF. The CDR3 DNA reads TGTGCCATCAGTGCGGAGGGAGGCCCTCGTTGGCAGTTCTTC.

The gene calls are TRBV4-1 and TRBJ2-7; 8 bases align to TRBD1. The germline CDR1 and CDR2 sequences are MGHRA and YSYEKL. J lost 3 bases, V lost 3 bases, and 10 bases had no gene match. This CDR3 is built from 16 residues. The CDR3 protein is CASSQDRVQSYYEQYF. Written as DNA, the CDR3 is TGCGCCAGCAGCCAGGACAGGGTCCAGAGTTACTACGAGCAGTACTTC.

The chain links TRBV3-1 to TRBJ2-3, with D unresolved. The germline gives CDR1 LGHDT, CDR2 YNNKEL (reference sequence). Trimming took 1 base from V and 4 from J, leaving 15 bases between them. The CDR3 has 16 residues. CDR3 coding DNA: TGTGCCAGCAGCCAAGGGACCATTTCGATAGCAGATACGCAGTATTTT. It is translated as CASSQGTISIADTQYF.

This clonotype showed up just a few times. This sequence joins TRBV11-2 and TRBJ2-5; 14 bases line up with TRBD2. V was pared by 4 bases and J by 11 bases, with 9 bases of the junction left unmatched. CDR3 length: 15 residues. Germline V lookup: CDR1 SGHAT, CDR2 FQNNGV. CDR3 loop: CASSSKGLAGEEQYF. The CDR3 nucleotides read TGTGCCAGCAGCTCAAAGGGACTAGCGGGAGAAGAGCAGTACTTC.

Comments on this clonotype: The junction differs from germline at one of its ends, possibly a read error. The V call is TRBV7-2, the J call TRBJ2-7; 8 bases agree with TRBD2. The CDR3 is 15 residues long. Germline V gene lookup returns CDR1 SGHTA and CDR2 FQGNSA. CDR3 sequence (DNA): TGTTCCAGCAGCCGGGCCGGGACTAGTGCCTACGAGCAGTACTTC. As protein: CSSSRAGTSAYEQYF.

This clonotype was picked up a small number of times. The rearrangement links TRBV12-3 or TRBV12-4 to TRBJ2-6; no clear D gene. The CDR3 sequence is 14 residues long. The V and J ends lost 7 bases and 0 bases respectively, with 7 bases between them. The CDR3 coding sequence is TGTGCCAGCACCAGGCTCTCTGGGGCCAACGTCCTGACTTTC. It yields the protein CASTRLSGANVLTF.

This clonotype has only a few counts. This chain uses TRBV20-1 with TRBJ2-1; D is unclear. Trimming left V 5 bases short and J 1 base short, with 18 bases between. This CDR3 contains 16 residues. Looked up from germline, CDR1 is DFQATT and CDR2 is SNEGSKA (reference sequence). The CDR3 nucleotides read TGCAGTGCTCCATACAACGGGTATAGGTCCTACAATGAGCAGTTCTTC. The encoded protein is CSAPYNGYRSYNEQFF.

The chain employs TRBV12-3 or TRBV12-4 and TRBJ2-5; TRBD2 matches at 8 bases. V shed 7 bases, J shed 4 bases, and the junction held 11 bases outside the gene matches. The CDR3 spans 15 residues. In DNA, the CDR3 is TGTGCCAGCAAGGCCGGGACTAGTATAGTAGAGACCCAGTACTTC. It is translated as CASKAGTSIVETQYF.

As concerns this clonotype: An end of the junction does not agree with germline; a read error may underlie this. The chain uses TRBV7-9 and TRBJ1-2; the D gene is possibly TRBD1 (5 bases). CDR1 SEHNR and CDR2 FQNEAQ come from the germline V gene (reference sequence). The CDR3 spans 14 residues. DNA of the CDR3: TGTGCCAGCAGCATAGGGGCTTCGGACTATGGCCACACCTTC. Translated: CASSIGASDYGHTF.

The chain has TRBV18 and TRBJ1-1, with 8 bases identical to TRBD1. With V trimmed by 5 bases and J by 0 bases, 5 bases remained unmatched. The CDR3 runs 15 residues. The germline V gene encodes CDR1 KGHSH and CDR2 LQKENI. The chain's CDR3 is CASSGDRLVNTEAFF. As DNA, the CDR3 is TGTGCCAGCTCAGGGGACAGGTTAGTGAACACTGAAGCTTTCTTT. Looking up the rest from reference TRBV18 and TRBJ1-1 gives the full variable domain: NAGVMQNPRHLVRRRGQEARLRCSPMKGHSHVYWYRQLPEEGLKFMVYLQKENIIDESGMPKERFSAEFPKEGPSILRIQQVVRGDSAAYFCASSGDRLVNTEAFFGQGTRLTVV.

The chain combines TRBV20-1 with TRBJ1-5; no definite D call. CDR3 length: 14 amino acids. Per germline, CDR1 DFQATT and CDR2 SNEGSKA (reference sequence). The V and J ends lost 0 bases and 2 bases respectively, with 8 bases between them. The CDR3 nucleotides read TGCAGTGCTAGAGATCCTAATGGCAATCAGCCCCAGCATTTT. Its protein is CSARDPNGNQPQHF.

The J gene is TRBJ2-1, the V gene TRBV4-2; the match to TRBD2 covers 8 bases. This CDR3 is 18 amino acids long. After removal of 8 bases from V and 2 bases from J, the junction contained 17 bases not matched to a gene. CDR1 and CDR2 from the germline V gene are LGHNA and YNFKEQ. This CDR3 is CASVPIRTSWRTYNEQFF. The DNA of the CDR3 is TGTGCCAGCGTCCCCATACGGACTAGCTGGCGGACCTACAATGAGCAGTTCTTC.

Of note for this clonotype: The junction departs from the called germline gene at one end, perhaps through a read error. The chain carries TRBV20-1 and TRBJ2-1, with TRBD2 matching 9 bases. The CDR3 length is 15 residues. Germline values: CDR1 DFQATT, CDR2 SNEGSKA (reference sequence). Here the CDR3 reads CGAKLAGARGNEQFF. Here the CDR3 DNA reads TGCGGTGCTAAATTAGCGGGAGCTCGGGGCAATGAGCAGTTCTTC.

About this clonotype: Sequence at one end of the junction differs from germline and may be a read error. The chain joins TRBV6-1 to TRBJ2-2, with 7 bases identical to TRBD2. Germline loops: CDR1 MNHNS, CDR2 SASEGT. The CDR3 contains 16 residues. The CDR3 DNA follows: TGCGCCAGCAGAGACTACGCGGCGGGGGACACCGGGGAGCTGTTTTTT. This codes for CASRDYAAGDTGELFF.

Only a few counts were recorded for this clonotype. The chain uses TRBV6-1 and TRBJ2-7; tentative D call: TRBD1 (6 bases). The CDR3 consists of 16 residues. Germline V CDR1 and CDR2: MNHNS, SASEGT. The V end was cut by 6 bases, the J end by 4 bases, with 22 bases between. CDR3 residues: CASRDPPGQGLYEQYF. CDR3 DNA: TGTGCCAGCAGGGACCCCCCGGGACAAGGTCTGTACGAGCAGTACTTC.

This clonotype showed up just once. The rearrangement links TRBV7-2 to TRBJ1-1; 7 bases map to TRBD1. Germline CDR1 is SGHTA and CDR2 is FQGNSA. The CDR3 runs to 13 residues. J gave up 4 bases and V 4 bases, and 3 bases lay outside the gene matches. The CDR3 loop is CASSSGQATEAFF. The CDR3 coding sequence is TGTGCCAGCAGCTCCGGACAGGCCACTGAAGCTTTCTTT.

The chain joins TRBV5-1 to TRBJ2-1, with D possibly TRBD2 on 5 matching bases. Germline values: CDR1 SGHRS, CDR2 YFSETQ. V lost 10 bases to trimming and J lost 6 bases, with 17 bases between them. The CDR3 runs 13 residues. The CDR3 nucleotides are TGCGCCCGTCATACTCAAGCGGTCAATGAGCAGTTCTTC. It is translated as CARHTQAVNEQFF.

This CDR3 is CASSLPPVAGHYNEQFF. In DNA form, the CDR3 reads TGCGCCAGCAGCTTACCCCCGGTAGCGGGGCACTACAATGAGCAGTTCTTC. The V gene is TRBV5-1, the J gene TRBJ2-1; 8 nucleotides line up with TRBD2. Unmatched junction bases numbered 10, after V lost 2 bases and J lost 3 bases. Germline V gene lookup returns CDR1 SGHRS and CDR2 YFSETQ. The CDR3 covers 17 residues.

The rearrangement links TRBV27 to TRBJ1-2; 7 bases map to TRBD1. The V and J ends lost 10 bases and 0 bases, in that order; junction bases with no gene match: 5. Germline values: CDR1 MNHEY, CDR2 SMNVEV (reference sequence). The CDR3 spans 13 residues. CDR3 in amino acids: CATMGQPNYGYTF. The CDR3 DNA sequence: TGTGCCACCATGGGACAGCCTAACTATGGCTACACCTTC.